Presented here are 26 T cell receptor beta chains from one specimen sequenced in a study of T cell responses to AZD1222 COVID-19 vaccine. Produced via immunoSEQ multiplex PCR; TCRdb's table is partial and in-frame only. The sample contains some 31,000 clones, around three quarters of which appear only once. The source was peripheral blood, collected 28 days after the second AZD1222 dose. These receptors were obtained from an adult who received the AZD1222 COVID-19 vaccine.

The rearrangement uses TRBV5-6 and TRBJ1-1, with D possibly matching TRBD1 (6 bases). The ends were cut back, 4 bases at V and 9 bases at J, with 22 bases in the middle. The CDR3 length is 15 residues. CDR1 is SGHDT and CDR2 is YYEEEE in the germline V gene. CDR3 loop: CASSRENRDTEKAFF. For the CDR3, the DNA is TGTGCCAGCAGCAGAGAAAACCGGGACACAGAAAAAGCTTTCTTT.

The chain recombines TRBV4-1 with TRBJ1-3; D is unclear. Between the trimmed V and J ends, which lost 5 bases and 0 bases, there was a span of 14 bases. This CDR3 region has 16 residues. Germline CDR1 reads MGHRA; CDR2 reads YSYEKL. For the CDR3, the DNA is TGCGCCAGCAGCGTAAGCACCGAGAGCTCTGGAAACACCATATATTTT. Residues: CASSVSTESSGNTIYF.

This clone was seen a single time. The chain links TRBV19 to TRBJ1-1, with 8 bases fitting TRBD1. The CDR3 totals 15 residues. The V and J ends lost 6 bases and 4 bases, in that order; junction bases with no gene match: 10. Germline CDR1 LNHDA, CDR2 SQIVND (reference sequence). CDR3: CASSPLGQGSTEAFF. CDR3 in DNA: TGTGCCAGTAGCCCACTCGGACAGGGAAGCACTGAAGCTTTCTTT.

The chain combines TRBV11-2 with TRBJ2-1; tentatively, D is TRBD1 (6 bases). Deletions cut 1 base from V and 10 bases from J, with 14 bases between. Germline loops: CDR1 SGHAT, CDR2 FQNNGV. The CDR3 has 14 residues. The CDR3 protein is CASSLGRSGVEQFF. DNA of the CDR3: TGTGCCAGCAGCTTAGGGAGATCAGGGGTGGAGCAGTTCTTC.

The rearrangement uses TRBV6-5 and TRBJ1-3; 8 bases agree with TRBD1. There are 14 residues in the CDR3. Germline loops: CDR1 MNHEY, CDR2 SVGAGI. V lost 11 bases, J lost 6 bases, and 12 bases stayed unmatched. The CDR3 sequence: CAGSRTGQENTIYF. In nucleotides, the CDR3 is TGTGCCGGAAGCCGGACAGGGCAGGAAAACACCATATATTTT.

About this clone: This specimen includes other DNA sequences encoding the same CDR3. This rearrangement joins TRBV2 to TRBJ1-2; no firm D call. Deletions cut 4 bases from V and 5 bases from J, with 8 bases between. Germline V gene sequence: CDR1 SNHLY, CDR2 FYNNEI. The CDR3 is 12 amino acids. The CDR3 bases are TGTGCCAGCAGTGCGAGTGGGTATGGCTACACCTTC. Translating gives CASSASGYGYTF. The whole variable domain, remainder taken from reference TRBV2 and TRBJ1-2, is EPEVTQTPSHQVTQMGQEVILRCVPISNHLYFYWYRQILGQKVEFLVSFYNNEISEKSEIFDDQFSVERPDGSNFTLKIRSTKLEDSAMYFCASSASGYGYTFGSGTRLTVV.

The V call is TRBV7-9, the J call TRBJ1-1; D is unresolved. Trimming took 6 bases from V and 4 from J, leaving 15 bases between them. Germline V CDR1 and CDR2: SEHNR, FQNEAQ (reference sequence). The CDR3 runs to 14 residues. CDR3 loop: CASRLDTSGTEAFF. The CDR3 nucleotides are TGTGCCAGCAGACTAGACACGAGCGGCACTGAAGCTTTCTTT.

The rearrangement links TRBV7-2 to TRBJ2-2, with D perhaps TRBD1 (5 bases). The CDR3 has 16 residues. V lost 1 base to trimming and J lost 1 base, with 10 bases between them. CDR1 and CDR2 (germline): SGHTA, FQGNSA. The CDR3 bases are TGTGCCAGCAGCTTAGTTCCAGGGTTGAACACCGGGGAGCTGTTTTTT. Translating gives CASSLVPGLNTGELFF. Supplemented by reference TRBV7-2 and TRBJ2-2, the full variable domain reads GAGVSQSPSNKVTEKGKDVELRCDPISGHTALYWYRQSLGQGLEFLIYFQGNSAPDKSGLPSDRFSAERTGGSVSTLTIQRTQQEDSAVYLCASSLVPGLNTGELFFGEGSRLTVL.

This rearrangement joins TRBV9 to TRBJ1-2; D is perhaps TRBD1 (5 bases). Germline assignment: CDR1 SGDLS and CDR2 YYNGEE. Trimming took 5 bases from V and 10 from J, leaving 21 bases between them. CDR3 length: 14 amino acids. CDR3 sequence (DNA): TGTGCCAGCAGTCCGTCGCCACAGGAGCCATTCTACACCTTC. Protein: CASSPSPQEPFYTF.

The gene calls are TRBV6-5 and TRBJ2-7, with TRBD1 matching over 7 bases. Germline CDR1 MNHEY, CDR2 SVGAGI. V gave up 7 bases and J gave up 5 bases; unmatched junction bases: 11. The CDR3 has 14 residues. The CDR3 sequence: CASTNTGEKDEQYF. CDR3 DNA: TGTGCCAGCACCAACACAGGGGAGAAGGACGAGCAGTACTTC.

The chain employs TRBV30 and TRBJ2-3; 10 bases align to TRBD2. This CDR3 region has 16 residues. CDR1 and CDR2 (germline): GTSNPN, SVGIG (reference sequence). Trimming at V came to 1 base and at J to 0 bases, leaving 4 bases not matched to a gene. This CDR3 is CAWSATSGISTDTQYF. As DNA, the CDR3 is TGTGCCTGGAGTGCTACTAGCGGGATTAGCACAGATACGCAGTATTTT.

CDR3 sequence reads: CASSLVAGGQGNQPQHF. CDR3 sequence (DNA): TGTGCCAGCAGCTTAGTGGCGGGGGGGCAAGGCAATCAGCCCCAGCATTTT. The chain couples TRBV7-2 to TRBJ1-5, with D possibly matching TRBD1 (6 bases). The CDR3 is made up of 17 amino acids. V was clipped by 1 base and J by 2 bases, with 15 bases between them. The V gene's germline CDR1 is SGHTA and CDR2 FQGNSA.

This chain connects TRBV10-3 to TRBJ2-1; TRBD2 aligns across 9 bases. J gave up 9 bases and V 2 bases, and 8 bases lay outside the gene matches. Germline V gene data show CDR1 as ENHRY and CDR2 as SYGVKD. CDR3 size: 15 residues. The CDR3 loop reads CAISEVSGSGGEQFF. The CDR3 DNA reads TGTGCCATCAGTGAGGTTAGCGGGAGCGGGGGTGAGCAGTTCTTC.

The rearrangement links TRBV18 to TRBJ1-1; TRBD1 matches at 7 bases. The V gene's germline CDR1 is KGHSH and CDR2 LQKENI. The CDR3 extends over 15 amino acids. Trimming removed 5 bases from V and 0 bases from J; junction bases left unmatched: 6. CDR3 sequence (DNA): TGTGCCAGCTCAACCGGACAGGCAATGAACACTGAAGCTTTCTTT. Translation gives CASSTGQAMNTEAFF.

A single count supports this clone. The CDR3 DNA reads as TGTGCCAGCAGTTACTCGGGGCAGAACAATGAGCAGTTCTTC. Translation gives CASSYSGQNNEQFF. The chain is built from TRBV6-5 and TRBJ2-1; TRBD1 might be the D (5 bases). The germline V gene has CDR1 MNHEY and CDR2 SVGAGI. The CDR3 totals 14 residues. Trimming removed 0 bases from V and 5 bases from J, with 8 bases in between.

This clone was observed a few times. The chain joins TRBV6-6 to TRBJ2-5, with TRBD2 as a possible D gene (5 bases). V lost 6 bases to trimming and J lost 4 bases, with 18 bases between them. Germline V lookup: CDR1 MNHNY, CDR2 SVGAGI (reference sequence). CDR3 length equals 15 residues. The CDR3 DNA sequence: TGTGCCAGCAGGGAGGACCGATTCATGGGAGAGACCCAGTACTTC. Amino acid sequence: CASREDRFMGETQYF.

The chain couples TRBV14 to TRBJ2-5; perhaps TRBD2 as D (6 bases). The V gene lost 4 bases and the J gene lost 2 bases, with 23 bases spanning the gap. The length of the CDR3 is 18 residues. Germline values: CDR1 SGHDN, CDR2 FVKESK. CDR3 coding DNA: TGTGCCAGCAGCCGAGAACACCGGGACTCGAGAATTCAAGAGACCCAGTACTTC. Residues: CASSREHRDSRIQETQYF.

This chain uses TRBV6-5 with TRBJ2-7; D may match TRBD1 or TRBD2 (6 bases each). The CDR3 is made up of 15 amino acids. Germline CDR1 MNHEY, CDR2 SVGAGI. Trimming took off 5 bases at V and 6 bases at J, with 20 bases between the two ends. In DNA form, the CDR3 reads TGTGCCAGCAGTAGGGGGGACCTGCGAAGGAGCGAGCAGTACTTC. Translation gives CASSRGDLRRSEQYF.

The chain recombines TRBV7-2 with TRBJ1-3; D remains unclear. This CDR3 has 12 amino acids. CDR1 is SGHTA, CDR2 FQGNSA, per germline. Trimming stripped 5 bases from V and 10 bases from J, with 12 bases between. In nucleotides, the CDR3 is TGTGCCAGCAGCCCCTGGGCAGATACCATATATTTT. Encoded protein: CASSPWADTIYF.

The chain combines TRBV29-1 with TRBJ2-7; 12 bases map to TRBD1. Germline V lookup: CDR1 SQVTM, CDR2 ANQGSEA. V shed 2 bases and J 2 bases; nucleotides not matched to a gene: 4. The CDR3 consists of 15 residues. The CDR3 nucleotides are TGCAGCGTTGAACCCGGGACAGGGGGCGCCTACGAGCAGTACTTC. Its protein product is CSVEPGTGGAYEQYF.

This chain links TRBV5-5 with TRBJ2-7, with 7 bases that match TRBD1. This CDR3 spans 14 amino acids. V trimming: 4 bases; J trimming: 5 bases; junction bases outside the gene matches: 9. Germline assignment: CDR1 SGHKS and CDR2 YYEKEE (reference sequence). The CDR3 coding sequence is TGTGCCAGCAGCGCGACAGGGCATGGGGACGAGCAGTACGTC. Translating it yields CASSATGHGDEQYV.

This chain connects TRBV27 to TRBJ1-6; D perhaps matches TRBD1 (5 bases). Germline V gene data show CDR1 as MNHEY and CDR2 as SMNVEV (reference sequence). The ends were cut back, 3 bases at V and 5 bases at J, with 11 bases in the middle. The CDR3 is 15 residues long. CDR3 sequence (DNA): TGTGCCAGCAGTTTCCAGGGCGTACATAATTCACCCCTCCACTTT. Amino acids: CASSFQGVHNSPLHF.

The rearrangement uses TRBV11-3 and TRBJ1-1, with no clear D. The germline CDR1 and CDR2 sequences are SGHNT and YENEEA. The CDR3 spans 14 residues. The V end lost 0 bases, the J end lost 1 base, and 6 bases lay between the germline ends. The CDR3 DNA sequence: TGTGCCAGCAGCTTAGATGGCACGAACACTGAAGCTTTCTTT. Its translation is CASSLDGTNTEAFF.

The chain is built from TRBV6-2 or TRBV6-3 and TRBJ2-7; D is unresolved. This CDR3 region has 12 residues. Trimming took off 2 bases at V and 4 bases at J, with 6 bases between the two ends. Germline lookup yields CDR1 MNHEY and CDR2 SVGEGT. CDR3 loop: CASSYPDYEQYV. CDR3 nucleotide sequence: TGTGCCAGCAGTTACCCCGATTACGAGCAGTACGTC.

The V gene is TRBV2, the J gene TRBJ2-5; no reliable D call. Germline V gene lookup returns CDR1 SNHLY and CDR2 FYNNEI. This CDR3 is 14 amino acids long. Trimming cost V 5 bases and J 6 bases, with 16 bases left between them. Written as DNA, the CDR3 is TGTGCCAGCAGTCTACGGAAATTTGACAAGACCCAGTACTTC. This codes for CASSLRKFDKTQYF.

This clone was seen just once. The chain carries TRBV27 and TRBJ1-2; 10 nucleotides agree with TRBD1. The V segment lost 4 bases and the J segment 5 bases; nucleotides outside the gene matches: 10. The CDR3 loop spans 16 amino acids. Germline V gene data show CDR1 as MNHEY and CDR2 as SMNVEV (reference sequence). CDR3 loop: CASSSRSGQGMYGYTF. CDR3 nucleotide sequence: TGTGCCAGCAGTTCCCGGTCGGGACAGGGGATGTATGGCTACACCTTC.